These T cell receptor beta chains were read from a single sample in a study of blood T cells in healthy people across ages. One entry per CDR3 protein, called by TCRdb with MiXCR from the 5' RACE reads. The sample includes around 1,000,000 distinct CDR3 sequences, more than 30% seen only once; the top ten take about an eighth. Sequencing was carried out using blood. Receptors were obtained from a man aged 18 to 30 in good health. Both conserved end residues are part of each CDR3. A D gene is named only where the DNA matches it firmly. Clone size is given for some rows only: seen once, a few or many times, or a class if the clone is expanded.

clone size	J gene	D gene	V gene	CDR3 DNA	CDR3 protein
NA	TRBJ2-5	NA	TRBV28	TGTGCCAGCAGTCCTGGAAAGGAGACCCAGTACTTC	CASSPGKETQYF
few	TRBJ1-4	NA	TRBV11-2	TGTGCCAGCAGCTTAGGGCCCGAGAATGAAAAACTGTTTTTT	CASSLGPENEKLFF
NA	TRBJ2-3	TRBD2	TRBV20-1	TGCAGTGCACTCGGACTAGCGGGGGTCACAGATACGCAGTATTTT	CSALGLAGVTDTQYF
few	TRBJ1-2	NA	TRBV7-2	TGTGCCAGCAGCTTAGTGTGGGAGATGAACTATGGCTACACCTTC	CASSLVWEMNYGYTF
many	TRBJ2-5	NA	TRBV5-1	TGTGCCAGCAGCTTGGAAGGGAACCAAGAGACCCAGTACTTC	CASSLEGNQETQYF
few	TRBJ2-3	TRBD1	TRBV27	TGTGCCAGCAGCCCGAGGGACAGGGTGGCCACAGATACGCAGTATTTT	CASSPRDRVATDTQYF
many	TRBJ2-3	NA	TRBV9	TGTGCCAGCAGCCTCCGAGGAGGGTTTGATACGCAGTATTTT	CASSLRGGFDTQYF
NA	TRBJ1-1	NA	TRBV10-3	TGTGCCATCCGAAGAGACGGAATGAACACTGAAGCTTTCTTT	CAIRRDGMNTEAFF
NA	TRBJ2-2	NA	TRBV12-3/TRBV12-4	TGTGCCAGCAGTTTGCGCCGCAGGGTTAGCGGGGAGCTGTTTTTT	CASSLRRRVSGELFF
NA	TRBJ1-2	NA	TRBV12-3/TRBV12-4	TGTGCCAGCAGTGTCAACGCTAACTATGGCTACACCTTC	CASSVNANYGYTF
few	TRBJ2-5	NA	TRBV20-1	TGCAGTGCCCGTGAGCGCCTCCTCCAAGAGACCCAGTACTTC	CSARERLLQETQYF
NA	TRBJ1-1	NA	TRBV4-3	TGCGCCAGCAGCCAAGATTGGGGGGGTAACACTGAAGCTTTCTTT	CASSQDWGGNTEAFF
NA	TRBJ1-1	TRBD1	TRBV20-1	TGCAGTGTTTGGGACAGGGGGCGGAACACTGAAGCTTTCTTT	CSVWDRGRNTEAFF
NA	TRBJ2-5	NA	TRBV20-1	TGCAGTGCTAGAGGTGTTAGGGGTGAGGAAGAGACCCAGTACTTC	CSARGVRGEEETQYF
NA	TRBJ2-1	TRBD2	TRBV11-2	TGTGCCAGCACCACCTCTAGCGGGGATTACAATGAGCAGTTCTTC	CASTTSSGDYNEQFF
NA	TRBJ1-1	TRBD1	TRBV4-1	TGCGCCAGCAGCCCCACACAGGGGGCAGCTGAAGCTTTCTTT	CASSPTQGAAEAFF
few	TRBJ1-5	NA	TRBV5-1	TGCGCCAGCAGGTGGACACCGGATAGCAATCAGCCCCAGCATTTT	CASRWTPDSNQPQHF
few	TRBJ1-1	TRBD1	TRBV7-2	TGTGCCAGCAGCTTCCGGACAGGGGGAGCTGAAGCTTTCTTT	CASSFRTGGAEAFF
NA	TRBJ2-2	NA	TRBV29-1	TGCAGCGTTGCAGGGGCCGGGGAGCTGTTTTTT	CSVAGAGELFF
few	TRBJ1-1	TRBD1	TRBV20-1	TGCAGTGCTTCTCTGACAGGGAAGGAGAACACTGAAGCTTTCTTT	CSASLTGKENTEAFF
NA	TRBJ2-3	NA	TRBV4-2	TGCGCCAGCAGCCAAGGATCCAGGGCTGGCACAGATACGCAGTATTTT	CASSQGSRAGTDTQYF
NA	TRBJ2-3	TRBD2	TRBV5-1	TGCGCCAGCAGCGAGGGACTAGCGGGGAACACAGATACGCAGTATTTT	CASSEGLAGNTDTQYF
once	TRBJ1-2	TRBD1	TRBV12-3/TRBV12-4	TGTGCCAGCAGTTTGAACAGGGGCGGTGCTGGCTACACCTTC	CASSLNRGGAGYTF
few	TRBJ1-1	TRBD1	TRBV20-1	TGCAGTGCTGCCCAGGGGGCAGACACTGAAGCTTTCTTT	CSAAQGADTEAFF
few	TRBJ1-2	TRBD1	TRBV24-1	TGTGCCACCAGTGATGGAGGGACAGACGACGTCTATGGCTACACCTTC	CATSDGGTDDVYGYTF
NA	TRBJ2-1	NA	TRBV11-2	TGTGCCAGCAGCTTCTCCCGGCGCGGGGGCCTCAATGAGCAGTTCTTC	CASSFSRRGGLNEQFF
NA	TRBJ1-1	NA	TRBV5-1	TGCGCCAGCAGCGTTGGATACAGAGAAGCTTTCTTT	CASSVGYREAFF
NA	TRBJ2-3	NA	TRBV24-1	TGTGCCACCAGAACAGAGGGAGATACGCAGTATTTT	CATRTEGDTQYF
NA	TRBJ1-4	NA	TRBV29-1	TGCAGCGTTAGGTTGCGGTTTCTTAATGAAAAACTGTTTTTT	CSVRLRFLNEKLFF
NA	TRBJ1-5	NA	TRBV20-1	TGCAGTGCTAGGCGGAGGGACAGCAATCAGCCCCAGCATTTT	CSARRRDSNQPQHF
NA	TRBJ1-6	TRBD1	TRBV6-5	TGTGCCAGCAGTTACGACAGGGAAAGATCACCCCTCCACTTT	CASSYDRERSPLHF
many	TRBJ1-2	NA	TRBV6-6	TGTGCCAGCACCCTCTCGGACGAGGGCTACACCTTC	CASTLSDEGYTF
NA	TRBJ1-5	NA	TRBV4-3	TGCGCCAGCAGCCAAGATTATCGGCAGGGGAATCAGCCCCAGCATTTT	CASSQDYRQGNQPQHF
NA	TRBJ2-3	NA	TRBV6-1	TGTGCCAGCAGGACCCATACAGGGACCTTCAATTCAGATACGCAGTATTTT	CASRTHTGTFNSDTQYF
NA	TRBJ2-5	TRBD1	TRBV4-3	TGCGCCAGCAGCCAAGTCTCGACAGGGGGGAGGGAGACCCAGTACTTC	CASSQVSTGGRETQYF
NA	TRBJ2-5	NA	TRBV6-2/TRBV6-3	TGTGCCAGCACCGACCGGCCCCAGTACAATGAGCAGTACTTC	CASTDRPQYNEQYF
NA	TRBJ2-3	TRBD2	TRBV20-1	TGCAGTGCTAGAGAAGGGAGGCGGGGGGGCCGTGGAGATACGCAGTATTTT	CSAREGRRGGRGDTQYF
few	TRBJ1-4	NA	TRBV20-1	TGCAGTGCTAGAGATACGGTACTAAATGAAAAACTGTTTTTT	CSARDTVLNEKLFF
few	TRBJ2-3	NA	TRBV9	TGTGCCAGCAGCGTAGAGGGTTATACGCAGTATTTT	CASSVEGYTQYF
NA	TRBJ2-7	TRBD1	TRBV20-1	TGCAGTGCTGCTACAGGGGGCCACGAGCAGTACTTC	CSAATGGHEQYF
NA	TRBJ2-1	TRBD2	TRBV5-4	TGTGCCAGCAGCTTGGAGGTAGCGGGGGCCAATGAGCAGTTCTTC	CASSLEVAGANEQFF
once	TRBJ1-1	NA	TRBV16	TGTGTCAGCAGCCAATATACAGGGAACACTGAAGCTTTCTTT	CVSSQYTGNTEAFF
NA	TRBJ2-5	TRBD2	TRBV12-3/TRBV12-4	TGTGCCAGCGCCCTGACTAGCGGGGACAATGAGCAGTACTTC	CASALTSGDNEQYF
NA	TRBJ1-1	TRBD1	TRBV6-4	TGTGCCAGCAGTGACCCGTTGAGGGACAGGGGTAAAGCTTTCTTT	CASSDPLRDRGKAFF